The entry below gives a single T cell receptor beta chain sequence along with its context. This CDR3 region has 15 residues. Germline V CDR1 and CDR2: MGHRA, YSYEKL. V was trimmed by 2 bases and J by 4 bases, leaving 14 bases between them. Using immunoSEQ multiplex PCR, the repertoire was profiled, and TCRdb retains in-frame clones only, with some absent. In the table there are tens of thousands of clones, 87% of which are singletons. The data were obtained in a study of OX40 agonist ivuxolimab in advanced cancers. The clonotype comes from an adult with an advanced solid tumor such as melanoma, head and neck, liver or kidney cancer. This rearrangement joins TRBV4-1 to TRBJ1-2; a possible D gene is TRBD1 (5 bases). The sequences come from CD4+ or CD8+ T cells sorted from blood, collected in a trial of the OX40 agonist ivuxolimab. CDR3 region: CASSQQVTEIYGYTF. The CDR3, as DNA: TGCGCCAGCAGCCAACAAGTGACAGAGATCTATGGCTACACCTTC.